This T cell receptor beta chain was recorded in a study of metastatic and nonmetastatic thyroid tumors. On the study more broadly: Across peripheral blood and tumor or nodule tissue samples taken from malignant and benign thyroid patients, the repertoires were compared with one another. Findings and caveats of the study: Reportedly, malignant thyroid tumors had significantly higher TCR beta diversity than benign nodules, in blood and tumor.

Under the authors' procedure: A classifier of distant metastasis in papillary thyroid cancer was built from CDR3 differences (across clinicopathological groups). TCRdb re-processed the PCR reads through MiXCR. TCRdb, rather than the study authors, made the V and J calls. Here the sample spans about 46,000 clones, about 22% being singletons. The CDR3 covers 14 residues. Germline trimming cut 0 bases from V and 10 bases from J; bases unmatched to any gene: 8. Germline assignment: CDR1 MNHEY and CDR2 SVGAGI. Only a few counts were recorded for this clone. Its antigen is unidentified. Until they underwent thyroid surgery, no patient had received any treatment.

The source of this sequence is a male donor with papillary thyroid cancer or a benign thyroid nodule (not recorded which). Some clones in this sample may be carry-over from other donors' samples. Sequences were obtained from blood. The V gene is TRBV6-5, the J gene TRBJ1-1; 7 positions match TRBD1. CDR3 nucleotides: TGTGCCAGCAGTTACTCGGTGTCAGGGGGAAGAGCTTTCTTT. Translating gives CASSYSVSGGRAFF.